One and the same sample provided the 19 T cell receptor beta chains below, sequenced in a study of blood T cell repertoires in COVID-19. Profiling relied on immunoSEQ multiplex PCR, and the TCRdb table lists in-frame clones only, not all of them. The sample carries around 92,000 clones, over 65% recorded once. Sequenced sample: peripheral blood. All receptors come from a man aged 70-80 years with COVID-19, enrolled during active disease.

The chain combines TRBV7-2 with TRBJ2-3; D gene ambiguous. Trimming removed 5 bases at V and 6 bases at J, with 9 bases between. The CDR3 runs 12 residues. Germline CDR1 and CDR2: SGHTA and FQGNSA. CDR3 in DNA: TGTGCCAGCAGCGTTTCCGTGGATACGCAGTATTTT. This translates into CASSVSVDTQYF.

The V gene is TRBV7-2, the J gene TRBJ2-7; 9 bases map to TRBD1. The CDR3 runs 15 residues. The germline CDR1 and CDR2 sequences are SGHTA and FQGNSA. V lost 5 bases, J lost 3 bases, and 8 bases stayed unmatched. The CDR3 spells CASSPGQGGFYEQYF. The CDR3 DNA is TGTGCCAGCAGCCCGGGACAGGGAGGGTTCTACGAGCAGTACTTC.

The chain links TRBV19 to TRBJ1-5, with D tentatively TRBD1 (5 bases). Trimming left V 8 bases short and J 5 bases short, with 16 bases between. CDR1 is LNHDA, CDR2 SQIVND, per germline (reference sequence). The CDR3 is 14 residues long. Here the CDR3 DNA reads TGTGCCAGTGGTGTGGGGGGATACGATCAGCCCCAGCATTTT. It translates to CASGVGGYDQPQHF.

The rearrangement uses TRBV4-1 and TRBJ2-7; the D gene is possibly TRBD2 (5 bases). This CDR3 is built from 15 residues. From germline, CDR1 is MGHRA and CDR2 YSYEKL. The V and J ends lost 5 bases and 7 bases respectively, with 21 bases between them. The CDR3 region has the DNA TGCGCCAGCAGCAAAAGAGGTGGGAGTTCATTAGAGCAGTACTTC. It translates to CASSKRGGSSLEQYF.

The CDR3 here is CASSLIPLSKGGTDTQYF. The CDR3 DNA follows: TGTGCCAGCAGTTTAATCCCGCTAAGTAAGGGAGGGACAGATACGCAGTATTTT. The chain combines TRBV28 with TRBJ2-3; the match to TRBD2 covers 7 bases. The CDR3 runs to 18 residues. Germline CDR1 MDHEN, CDR2 SYDVKM. The J segment lost 3 bases and the V segment lost 2 bases, leaving 14 bases of the junction unmatched.

This chain connects TRBV6-5 to TRBJ2-3; 8 bases fit TRBD1. CDR1 is MNHEY, CDR2 SVGAGI, per germline. Trimming took 8 bases from V and 10 from J; bases not matched to a gene: 5. The CDR3 covers 11 residues. CDR3 in DNA: TGTGCCAGCGTACGGACAGGGCCGCAGTATTTT. Its protein is CASVRTGPQYF.

This clone has more than one count but fewer than ten. V and J are TRBV7-2 and TRBJ2-1, with TRBD1 matching 8 bases. The V gene's germline CDR1 is SGHTA and CDR2 FQGNSA. With V trimmed by 5 bases and J by 9 bases, 18 bases remained unmatched. This CDR3 contains 17 residues. The CDR3 bases are TGTGCCAGCAGCCTAACACTCGGGACAGGCTGGGGGATTGAGCAGTTCTTC. Protein: CASSLTLGTGWGIEQFF.

The chain joins TRBV5-4 to TRBJ2-2, with TRBD2 matching over 8 bases. The CDR3 is 16 residues long. V shed 6 bases and J 6 bases; nucleotides not matched to a gene: 13. CDR1 SGHNT and CDR2 YYREEE come from the germline V gene (reference sequence). The CDR3 nucleotides are TGTGCCAGCACAACCCGTAGCGGGACTATCCCCGGGGAGCTGTTTTTT. Translating gives CASTTRSGTIPGELFF.

The CDR3 is CASRDSTTDTQYF. As DNA, the CDR3 is TGCGCCAGCAGGGACAGCACCACAGATACGCAGTATTTT. The V gene is TRBV5-1, the J gene TRBJ2-3, with D maybe TRBD1 (6 bases). This CDR3 is 13 amino acids long. The V end was cut by 5 bases, the J end by 2 bases, with 9 bases between. Germline CDR1 SGHRS, CDR2 YFSETQ. The full variable domain, with the rest looked up from reference TRBV5-1 and TRBJ2-3, is KAGVTQTPRYLIKTRGQQVTLSCSPISGHRSVSWYQQTPGQGLQFLFEYFSETQRNKGNFPGRFSGRQFSNSRSEMNVSTLELGDSALYLCASRDSTTDTQYFGPGTRLTVL.

This chain links TRBV27 with TRBJ2-1; 10 bases fit TRBD2. Trimming removed 5 bases from V and 4 bases from J; junction bases left unmatched: 20. CDR1 and CDR2 (germline): MNHEY, SMNVEV (reference sequence). The CDR3 extends over 20 amino acids. CDR3 nucleotide sequence: TGTGCCAGCAGTGCCTTTGCTAGCGGGAGAGGAAAGTCGTCTTACAATGAGCAGTTCTTC. Protein sequence: CASSAFASGRGKSSYNEQFF.

The chain is built from TRBV11-3 and TRBJ2-1, with a possible D match to TRBD2 (6 bases). CDR1 SGHNT and CDR2 YENEEA come from the germline V gene. This CDR3 is built from 16 residues. V was shortened by 5 bases and J by 3 bases, with 17 bases between the two germline ends. CDR3: CASSLTSRLDYNEQFF. The CDR3 bases are TGTGCCAGCAGCCTGACGAGTCGACTAGACTACAATGAGCAGTTCTTC.

The CDR3 DNA follows: TGCGCCAGCAGTGAGTCCGCCCTAGCGGGCACAGATACGCAGTATTTT. The encoded protein is CASSESALAGTDTQYF. The V gene is TRBV10-2, the J gene TRBJ2-3, with 7 nucleotides matching TRBD2. This CDR3 contains 16 residues. V was pared by 0 bases and J by 1 base, with 4 bases of the junction left unmatched. Germline CDR1 and CDR2: WSHSY and SAAADI.

The genes are TRBV24-1 and TRBJ2-1; D possibly corresponds to TRBD2 (6 bases). Germline lookup yields CDR1 KGHDR and CDR2 SFDVKD. The V end was cut by 9 bases, the J end by 3 bases, with 14 bases between. The CDR3 is made up of 14 amino acids. The CDR3 sequence: CATGEARGYNEQFF. The CDR3, as DNA: TGTGCCACCGGGGAGGCTCGAGGCTACAATGAGCAGTTCTTC.

The V call is TRBV19, the J call TRBJ2-7; 7 nucleotides line up with TRBD2. The CDR3 consists of 14 residues. With V trimmed by 6 bases and J by 2 bases, 7 bases remained unmatched. The V gene's germline CDR1 is LNHDA and CDR2 SQIVND (reference sequence). CDR3 in DNA: TGTGCCAGTAGATTCACTAGCGACACCTACGAGCAGTACTTC. It translates to CASRFTSDTYEQYF.

V gene TRBV19 combines with J gene TRBJ2-5, with D unclear. The ends were cut back, 5 bases at V and 7 bases at J, with 11 bases in the middle. The CDR3 runs to 12 residues. The V gene's germline CDR1 is LNHDA and CDR2 SQIVND (reference sequence). The CDR3 loop is CASSFPFGTQYF. CDR3 nucleotides: TGTGCCAGTAGTTTTCCATTCGGGACCCAGTACTTC.

In its sample, this clone was seen a few times. V gene TRBV7-2 combines with J gene TRBJ2-3; D is undetermined. The V end was cut by 1 base, the J end by 4 bases, with 12 bases between. The CDR3 runs 15 residues. Germline CDR1 reads SGHTA; CDR2 reads FQGNSA. The CDR3 coding sequence is TGTGCCAGCAGCTTAGAATTAGTTGGTGCAGATACGCAGTATTTT. This translates into CASSLELVGADTQYF.

The V gene is TRBV2, the J gene TRBJ1-6, with a possible D match to TRBD1 (6 bases). Trimming took off 6 bases at V and 11 bases at J, with 17 bases between the two ends. CDR3 size: 14 residues. Germline values: CDR1 SNHLY, CDR2 FYNNEI. The CDR3 loop is CASSPNQGMTPLHF. The CDR3, as DNA: TGTGCCAGCAGCCCTAACCAGGGGATGACACCCCTCCACTTT.

This sequence joins TRBV30 and TRBJ1-2; maybe TRBD1 (5 bases). The CDR3 is 12 amino acids. The germline V gene encodes CDR1 GTSNPN and CDR2 SVGIG (reference sequence). V shed 1 base and J shed 3 bases, with 6 bases lying between them. DNA for the CDR3: TGTGCCTGGAGTGGCAGGGACTATGGCTACACCTTC. Its protein product is CAWSGRDYGYTF.

This chain uses TRBV2 with TRBJ2-7; 8 positions match TRBD1. CDR3 length: 15 residues. The junction had 9 bases not matched to a gene; V was cut back by 6 bases and J by 2 bases. Germline V gene sequence: CDR1 SNHLY, CDR2 FYNNEI. As DNA, the CDR3 is TGTGCCAGCAGAAGGGACAGGTCAACTACCTACGAGCAGTACTTC. The encoded protein is CASRRDRSTTYEQYF.